This entry features one T cell receptor (beta chain) sequence. The data were taken from a study of CD8 T cells in Susac syndrome. A quantity of roughly 0.5 to 1 ug RNA underwent reverse transcription using random hexamers. TCRdb analysed the immunoSEQ multiplex PCR reads with MiXCR anew, one entry per CDR3 protein. Of 180,000 or so distinct CDR3 sequences listed, around 94% are singletons. Trimming took 5 bases from V and 4 from J, leaving 15 bases between them. This CDR3 is built from 14 residues. Germline V gene sequence: CDR1 DFQATT, CDR2 SNEGSKA (reference sequence). The study sequenced TCR beta in blood CD8+ and CD4+ T cells. Healthy donors served as age- and sex-matched controls.

The sample was CD4+ T cells from PBMCs. This chain connects TRBV20-1 to TRBJ2-1; D is ambiguous. This clonotype originated in a human donor in good health. Here the CDR3 reads CSAPAAPTYNEQFF. The CDR3 nucleotides are TGCAGTGCTCCCGCGGCCCCGACTTACAATGAGCAGTTCTTC.